This TCR beta chain stems from a study of T cells after yellow fever vaccination. Study as a whole: Some fractions had low cell numbers, and these were prepared with SMART-Seq v4 Ultra Low Input.

Of note for this clonotype: The antigen remains unidentified.

One entry per CDR3 protein, called by TCRdb with MiXCR from the 5' RACE reads. The repertoire has some 240,000 distinct CDR3 sequences, approximately 3.3% of them found once; the top ten carry 3.2%. Study results and limitations: Most clones from primary vaccination resurfaced after the booster (96% CD4, 70% to 90% CD8). Contaminants from the bulk population, in the form of abundant clonotypes, could be found in FACS-sorted repertoires. Though weaker, the secondary response peaked faster, on day 5 versus 15.

Per germline, CDR1 SGHTA and CDR2 FQGNSA. CDR3 size: 13 residues. V dropped 6 bases and J dropped 4; count of bases not matched to a gene: 4. The chain uses TRBV7-2 and TRBJ2-5, with TRBD2 matching 8 bases. This sequence was found in a man between 18 and 35 years old who received the YFV17D yellow fever vaccine. Material: CD4+ T cells sorted from PBMCs, obtained 10 days after the yellow fever booster vaccination. CDR3 sequence reads: CASRSGGPETQYF. CDR3 in DNA: TGTGCCAGCAGGTCGGGGGGGCCAGAGACCCAGTACTTC.